This T cell receptor (beta chain) comes out of a study of beta chain features in type 1 diabetes. Study in general: Similarity in age, gender and cell yields was seen between patients and healthy donors.

The CDR3 covers 13 residues. V dropped 4 bases and J dropped 5 bases, with 12 bases sitting between them. Germline values: CDR1 SQVTM, CDR2 ANQGSEA. About this clone: Its specificity is unknown.

Findings and limits, study-wide: Moderate yet significant TCRB CDR3 shortening was seen in Type 1 diabetes patients in all four CD4+ subsets.

cDNA synthesis used the whole RNA isolate, giving expressed TCRB sequences. Some clones are missing from TCRdb's copy, which holds only in-frame ones; the method was immunoSEQ multiplex PCR. Of about 740,000 clones listed, over 10% were seen once; the top ten hold around 0.022%. This chain connects TRBV29-1 to TRBJ2-1; weak D call: TRBD1 (5 bases). The sequenced sample consisted of naive CD4+ T cells from blood. This TCR came from a man aged 18 to 29 with type 1 diabetes. The DNA for the CDR3 is TGCAGCGTTGGACAGCAGCCCGACAATGAGCAGTTCTTC. Its translation is CSVGQQPDNEQFF.